This T cell receptor beta chain was captured by sequencing in a study of cytomegalovirus exposure and HLA in healthy donors. Whole-study findings and limits: Fewer N-insertions than the roughly 670-donor mean were reportedly shown by an Asian-associated ancestry cluster in a later analysis. Reports state that TCR beta sequences accurately predicted most subjects' HLA-A and HLA-B alleles. Most observed TCR sequences were rare, whereas some public TCRs were detected in many donors.

In the PCR, 60 Vbeta and 13 Jbeta primers were used. The repertoire was sequenced with immunoSEQ multiplex PCR; TCRdb's copy has only in-frame clones and lacks some. This sample yields about 160,000 clones, of which almost 80% are seen a single time; about 1.3% belongs to the top ten. The CDR3 loop spans 13 amino acids. V lost 3 bases to trimming and J lost 7 bases, with 16 bases between them. Looked up from germline, CDR1 is SQVTM and CDR2 is ANQGSEA. A few counts support this clone. Its specificity is not known. The chain uses TRBV29-1 and TRBJ2-7, with D tentatively TRBD2 (6 bases). The sample was PBMCs. The sequence came from a woman between 45 and 60 years old in good health and CMV-seronegative. The CDR3 spells CSVDSGRRGEQYF. The CDR3, as DNA: TGCAGCGTTGACAGTGGGAGACGGGGGGAGCAGTACTTC.